A selection of T cell receptor beta chains follows, all from one sample in a study of T cell responses to AZD1222 COVID-19 vaccine. Clones were sequenced by immunoSEQ multiplex PCR, and TCRdb holds only the in-frame ones, with some missing. The sample has 120,000 or so clones, 70% to 90% seen once; the top ten hold 15%. Sequenced here: peripheral blood, sampled 28 days after the second AZD1222 dose. The receptors here all came from an adult who received the AZD1222 COVID-19 vaccine. The CDR3 runs from the conserved cysteine through the conserved F or W. The D gene is left open where the match is weak. Size is omitted from some rows. Given values are once, few, many or a class for expanded clones.

j_call | clone_size | d_call | cdr3_length | v_call | cdr3_nt | cdr3_aa
TRBJ1-2 | . | . | 16 | TRBV11-2 | TGTGCCAGCAGCTTAGACTGGGGAAGGCTTTCCTATGGCTACACCTTC | CASSLDWGRLSYGYTF
TRBJ2-1 | . | . | 11 | TRBV11-2 | TGTGCCAGCAGCTTAACGGGTGAGCAGTTCTTC | CASSLTGEQFF
TRBJ2-3 | . | . | 15 | TRBV29-1 | TGCAGCGTTGAACGCGTGGCAGGTGGAGGAAATACGCAGTATTTT | CSVERVAGGGNTQYF
TRBJ1-5 | . | . | 17 | TRBV7-2 | TGTGCCAGCAGCTCCACCCTCGAGATCTATAGCAATCAGCCCCAGCATTTT | CASSSTLEIYSNQPQHF
TRBJ1-1 | . | . | 14 | TRBV10-2 | TGCGCCAGCAGGCTAGGGGGGGTGGGCGCTGAAGCTTTCTTT | CASRLGGVGAEAFF
TRBJ2-1 | . | . | 17 | TRBV7-8 | TGTGCCAGCAGCCCCCTAGGAGGCAGTGAAGTCTGGAATGAGCAGTTCTTC | CASSPLGGSEVWNEQFF
TRBJ1-5 | . | . | 12 | TRBV5-8 | TGTGCCAGCAGACAACAGGTTCAGCCCCAGCATTTT | CASRQQVQPQHF
TRBJ2-5 | . | . | 14 | TRBV24-1 | TGTGCCACCAGTGATACAGGGACCCAAGAGACCCAGTACTTC | CATSDTGTQETQYF
TRBJ2-1 | . | . | 15 | TRBV5-1 | TGCGCCAGCAGCTTCTCTGCGGGAATTGGCAATGAGCAGTTCTTC | CASSFSAGIGNEQFF
TRBJ1-3 | . | . | 15 | TRBV28 | TGTGCAGTAAAAGGGGGTGACCTCTCTGGAAACACCATATATTTT | CAVKGGDLSGNTIYF
TRBJ1-5 | . | . | 14 | TRBV7-8 | TGTGCCAGCAGCCCGACGACTAGCAATCAGCCCCAGCATTTT | CASSPTTSNQPQHF
TRBJ1-5 | . | . | 14 | TRBV6-5 | TGTGCCAGCAGGGGAGTCAATAGCAATCAGCCCCAGCATTTT | CASRGVNSNQPQHF
TRBJ1-1 | . | . | 13 | TRBV19 | TGTGCCAGTAACACGGGTTTGTCCACTGAAGCTTTCTTT | CASNTGLSTEAFF
TRBJ2-5 | . | . | 16 | TRBV9 | TGTGCCAGCAGCGTAGTGGGTAGCGGATTCCAAGAGACCCAGTACTTC | CASSVVGSGFQETQYF
TRBJ1-1 | . | . | 13 | TRBV5-1 | TGCGCCAGCAGGTTGACAGGTTTGACTGAAGCTTTCTTT | CASRLTGLTEAFF
TRBJ1-1 | . | . | 13 | TRBV28 | TGTGCCAGCACCCCCGACAGGAACACTGAAGCTTTCTTT | CASTPDRNTEAFF
TRBJ2-7 | . | . | 15 | TRBV7-2 | TGTGCCAGCAGCTTTAGCGGACTGGGATCCTACGAGCAGTACTTC | CASSFSGLGSYEQYF
TRBJ2-5 | . | . | 15 | TRBV19 | TGTGCCAGTAGTATAGATCTGGCGTATCAAGAGACCCAGTACTTC | CASSIDLAYQETQYF
TRBJ1-5 | once | . | 15 | TRBV5-1 | TGCGCCAGCAGCGCGAGCGGAGAGGGCAATCAGCCCCAGCATTTT | CASSASGEGNQPQHF
TRBJ2-5 | . | . | 13 | TRBV2 | TGTGCCAGCAGCGCAAGGGGGGACGGGACCCAGTACTTC | CASSARGDGTQYF
TRBJ1-2 | . | . | 11 | TRBV6-5 | TGTGCCAGCGGCCGCTACTATGGCTACACCTTC | CASGRYYGYTF
TRBJ1-5 | . | TRBD1 | 15 | TRBV6-5 | TGTGCCAGCAGTCATGGGACAGCTTTAAATCAGCCCCAGCATTTT | CASSHGTALNQPQHF
TRBJ2-7 | few | TRBD2 | 14 | TRBV9 | TGTGCCAGCAGCTCCGGGACTAGCTCCTACGAGCAGTACTTC | CASSSGTSSYEQYF
TRBJ2-7 | . | . | 13 | TRBV6-6 | TGTGCCACCTCCCGGGACCCCGGCTACGAGCAGTACTTC | CATSRDPGYEQYF
TRBJ2-5 | . | . | 14 | TRBV24-1 | TGTGCCACCAGTGACCAACTAGGGGGAGAGACCCAGTACTTC | CATSDQLGGETQYF
TRBJ1-1 | once | . | 17 | TRBV5-1 | TGCGCCAGCAGCGCCAGGGGTGGGATTTTTTTTGACACTGAAGCTTTCTTT | CASSARGGIFFDTEAFF
TRBJ1-4 | . | . | 15 | TRBV2 | TGTGCCAGCCAACTACTGGGGCAGCTCAATGAAAAACTGTTTTTT | CASQLLGQLNEKLFF
TRBJ2-3 | . | . | 15 | TRBV19 | TGTGCCAGTGGAGACTCCCGTAGAGTCACAGATACGCAGTATTTT | CASGDSRRVTDTQYF
TRBJ2-5 | . | . | 15 | TRBV15 | TGTGCCACCAGCAGAGATCAAGGCGGCCAAGAGACCCAGTACTTC | CATSRDQGGQETQYF
TRBJ2-6 | . | . | 16 | TRBV10-3 | TGTGCCATCAGTGAGTTCGACCCCTCTGGGGCCAACGTCCTGACTTTC | CAISEFDPSGANVLTF
TRBJ2-1 | . | . | 14 | TRBV6-1 | TGTGCCAGCAGTGAAAGGGGATTAAACAATGAGCAGTTCTTC | CASSERGLNNEQFF
TRBJ1-4 | . | . | 13 | TRBV19 | TGTGCCAGTAGGGTTGACAGGAGTGAAAAACTGTTTTTT | CASRVDRSEKLFF
TRBJ2-3 | . | . | 14 | TRBV10-3 | TGTGCCATCAGATTGAGGGGGGATACAGATACGCAGTATTTT | CAIRLRGDTDTQYF
TRBJ1-5 | . | . | 14 | TRBV10-3 | TGTGCCATCAGTGAGTCGTACAGGGACAAGCCCCAGCATTTT | CAISESYRDKPQHF
TRBJ2-7 | . | . | 11 | TRBV12-3/TRBV12-4 | TGTGCCAGCAGTTTACAACACGAGCAGTACTTC | CASSLQHEQYF
TRBJ2-1 | . | . | 16 | TRBV3-1/TRBV3-2 | TGTGCCAGCAGCCAAGATGCCGCGAGCTCCTACAATGAGCAGTTCTTC | CASSQDAASSYNEQFF
TRBJ1-4 | . | TRBD1 | 16 | TRBV3-1/TRBV3-2 | TGTGCCAGCAGCCAACGACAGGGCGGGGGGAATGAAAAACTGTTTTTT | CASSQRQGGGNEKLFF
TRBJ1-1 | . | TRBD1 | 13 | TRBV6-5 | TGTGCCAGCAGAACACAGGGGGCCACTGAAGCTTTCTTT | CASRTQGATEAFF
TRBJ1-1 | . | . | 15 | TRBV13 | TGTGCCAGCAGCCCTCGGACAAGGATGAACACTGAAGCTTTCTTT | CASSPRTRMNTEAFF
TRBJ2-5 | . | TRBD2 | 15 | TRBV3-1/TRBV3-2 | TGTGCCAGCAGTGGACTAGCGGGAGGTTTAGAGACCCAGTACTTC | CASSGLAGGLETQYF
TRBJ2-2 | . | . | 14 | TRBV27 | TGTGCCAGCAGTCAATCGACGGCCACCGGGGAGCTGTTTTTT | CASSQSTATGELFF
TRBJ2-5 | . | . | 14 | TRBV18 | TGTGCCAGCTCACTAGGTACCAGGGAAGAGACCCAGTACTTC | CASSLGTREETQYF
TRBJ2-3 | . | . | 16 | TRBV6-6 | TGTGCCAGCAGTCCCGTACGCGGGATTAGCACAGATACGCAGTATTTT | CASSPVRGISTDTQYF
TRBJ2-7 | . | . | 16 | TRBV4-2 | TGTGCCAGCAGCCAAGATGTCGGGGCCACCTCCTACGAGCAGTACTTC | CASSQDVGATSYEQYF
TRBJ2-2 | . | TRBD1 | 15 | TRBV5-1 | TGCGCCAGCAGTTCCGGGACAGGGGGCACCGGGGAGCTGTTTTTT | CASSSGTGGTGELFF